Following are 10 T cell receptor beta chains from one sample sequenced in a study of T-cell memory formation after mild COVID-19. TCRdb reprocessed the 5' RACE reads with MiXCR, giving one entry per CDR3 protein. The sample consists of about 500,000 distinct CDR3 sequences, roughly 22% of them appearing once. The sample taken for sequencing was PBMCs or a T cell subset sorted from them (not recorded which). The source of these receptors is an adult woman who had mild COVID-19 (a few samples of this study predate the infection). Cell type and time point are not known.

This clonotype appeared a few times. V usage is TRBV5-1 and J usage is TRBJ1-2; D remains ambiguous. The CDR3 sequence is 11 residues long. Trimming shortened V by 5 bases and J by 4 bases, and 6 bases separated the two germline ends. Germline V gene sequence: CDR1 SGHRS, CDR2 YFSETQ. CDR3 nucleotide sequence: TGCGCCAGCAGGAGTTCCTATGGCTACACCTTC. It encodes CASRSSYGYTF.

The table lists this clonotype with a few counts. The chain couples TRBV14 to TRBJ2-1; tentatively, D is TRBD1 or TRBD2 (5 bases each). The CDR3 spans 14 residues. The germline V gene has CDR1 SGHDN and CDR2 FVKESK. V was trimmed by 4 bases and J by 4 bases, leaving 11 bases between them. CDR3 residues: CASSPWDRYNEQFF. Here the CDR3 DNA reads TGTGCCAGCAGCCCGTGGGACCGGTACAATGAGCAGTTCTTC.

The chain recombines TRBV7-8 with TRBJ2-1; D remains ambiguous. CDR3 length: 14 amino acids. V lost 0 bases, J lost 5 bases, and 8 bases lay in between. Germline CDR1 is SGHVS and CDR2 is FQNEAQ. As DNA, the CDR3 is TGTGCCAGCAGCTTAGCGCCAGGAGACAATGAGCAGTTCTTC. It is translated as CASSLAPGDNEQFF. Together with reference TRBV7-8 and TRBJ2-1, the CDR3 gives the full variable domain: GAGVSQSPRYKVAKRGQDVALRCDPISGHVSLFWYQQALGQGPEFLTYFQNEAQLDKSGLPSDRFFAERPEGSVSTLKIQRTQQEDSAVYLCASSLAPGDNEQFFGPGTRLTVL.

The chain has TRBV20-1 and TRBJ2-5; 9 nucleotides line up with TRBD1. Unmatched junction bases numbered 13, after V lost 1 base and J lost 13 bases. Germline CDR1 and CDR2: DFQATT and SNEGSKA (reference sequence). The CDR3 has 14 residues. The CDR3 sequence is CSARVQTGGHGPYF. The CDR3 DNA follows: TGCAGTGCTAGAGTCCAGACAGGGGGGCACGGCCCGTACTTC.

This clonotype has just a few counts. The chain uses TRBV10-3 and TRBJ2-1, with 9 bases lining up with TRBD2. The CDR3 is 19 amino acids. V lost 4 bases and J lost 3; bases outside the gene matches: 16. The germline gives CDR1 ENHRY, CDR2 SYGVKD. CDR3 DNA sequence: TGTGCCATCAGTGGTCTAGCGGGGCACCCTCAGGAGGACTACAATGAGCAGTTCTTC. It specifies CAISGLAGHPQEDYNEQFF.

This clonotype was seen a few times. CDR3 DNA sequence: TGCGCCACCCATCGGACTAGCGGGTCCAGCACAGATACGCAGTATTTT. Protein: CATHRTSGSSTDTQYF. The rearrangement links TRBV5-1 to TRBJ2-3, with 11 nucleotides matching TRBD2. The CDR3 totals 16 residues. Unmatched junction bases numbered 9, after V lost 9 bases and J lost 0 bases. Germline V gives CDR1 SGHRS, CDR2 YFSETQ.

The genes are TRBV4-1 and TRBJ2-1, with 9 bases fitting TRBD2. The junction had 6 bases not matched to a gene; V was cut back by 4 bases and J by 8 bases. The CDR3 length is 14 residues. Germline loops: CDR1 MGHRA, CDR2 YSYEKL. CDR3 sequence: CASSPPGLAHEQFF. CDR3 coding DNA: TGCGCCAGCAGCCCTCCCGGACTAGCGCATGAGCAGTTCTTC.

In this sample, this clonotype turned up a few times. This chain joins TRBV28 and TRBJ2-3, with D possibly called TRBD1 or TRBD2 (5 bases each). Deletions cut 3 bases from V and 4 bases from J, with 11 bases between. Germline V gene sequence: CDR1 MDHEN, CDR2 SYDVKM. The CDR3 loop spans 14 amino acids. The CDR3: CASSFGLGADTQYF. CDR3 sequence (DNA): TGTGCCAGCAGTTTCGGACTGGGGGCAGATACGCAGTATTTT.

This clonotype was recorded a few times. J is TRBJ2-7 and V is TRBV7-6, with D perhaps TRBD1 (6 bases). Germline lookup yields CDR1 SGHVS and CDR2 FNYEAQ. Trimming removed 5 bases at V and 5 bases at J, with 19 bases between. The CDR3 has 15 amino acids. CDR3 bases: TGTGCCAGCAGCCGATTACAGGGTACCTTCAACGAGCAGTACTTC. Translated: CASSRLQGTFNEQYF. The full variable domain, with the rest looked up from reference TRBV7-6 and TRBJ2-7, is GAGVSQSPRYKVTKRGQDVALRCDPISGHVSLYWYRQALGQGPEFLTYFNYEAQQDKSGLPNDRFSAERPEGSISTLTIQRTEQRDSAMYRCASSRLQGTFNEQYFGPGTRLTVT.

This clonotype came up a few times. The chain has TRBV12-3 or TRBV12-4 and TRBJ2-1; 9 bases line up with TRBD2. This CDR3 is 14 amino acids long. V lost 0 bases to trimming and J lost 12 bases; unmatched junction nucleotides: 6. The CDR3 loop is CASSLASGGTVQFF. The CDR3 region has the DNA TGTGCCAGCAGTTTAGCTAGCGGGGGTACAGTGCAGTTCTTC.